Below are 10 T cell receptor beta chains sequenced from a single sample in a study of blood T cell repertoires in COVID-19. Using immunoSEQ multiplex PCR, the repertoire was profiled, and TCRdb retains in-frame clones only, with some absent. This table has about 150,000 clones, around 84% appearing once. Material for sequencing was peripheral blood. The receptors derive from a human donor with acute or convalescent COVID-19. The donor label of this sample is uncertain.

The CDR3 DNA reads as TGTGCCAGTAGTAACCCTTGGACTAGCGGGAGAAATGAGCAGTTCTTC. Residues: CASSNPWTSGRNEQFF. The chain uses TRBV19 and TRBJ2-1; 13 positions match TRBD2. CDR3 length: 16 residues. The trim removed 4 bases at V and 7 bases at J, leaving 7 bases unmatched. CDR1 LNHDA and CDR2 SQIVND come from the germline V gene (reference sequence).

The chain links TRBV18 to TRBJ1-1; a weak D match, TRBD1 (6 bases). Trimming pared 0 bases from V and 0 bases from J, leaving 14 bases between. Germline values: CDR1 KGHSH, CDR2 LQKENI. There are 17 residues in the CDR3. CDR3 bases: TGTGCCAGCTCACCACCGGACAAGGGGACAATGAACACTGAAGCTTTCTTT. It specifies CASSPPDKGTMNTEAFF.

This chain links TRBV4-1 with TRBJ2-1, with D perhaps TRBD1 (6 bases). V was cut by 2 bases and J by 8 bases, with 28 bases left in between. The CDR3 loop spans 19 amino acids. CDR1 MGHRA and CDR2 YSYEKL come from the germline V gene. Here the CDR3 reads CASSQTGTTNLTHPHEQFF. The CDR3 DNA is TGCGCCAGCAGCCAAACCGGGACAACTAACCTAACCCACCCACATGAGCAGTTCTTC.

The chain links TRBV9 to TRBJ1-4; D is unclear. The germline V gene encodes CDR1 SGDLS and CDR2 YYNGEE. V was clipped by 4 bases and J by 7 bases, with 14 bases between them. There are 14 residues in the CDR3. The CDR3, as DNA: TGTGCCAGCAGCTCCCGTGAAGGCGGTGAAAAACTGTTTTTT. Amino acids: CASSSREGGEKLFF.

The V and J genes are TRBV5-4 and TRBJ1-5; D is uncertain. The V end was cut by 2 bases, the J end by 4 bases, with 10 bases between. Germline V gene sequence: CDR1 SGHNT, CDR2 YYREEE (reference sequence). The CDR3 has 14 residues. The CDR3 spells CASSLNQDNQPQHF. The CDR3 region has the DNA TGTGCCAGCAGCTTAAATCAGGATAATCAGCCCCAGCATTTT.

This clone was seen only once. V usage is TRBV4-2 and J usage is TRBJ2-5, with 8 bases that match TRBD2. CDR1 and CDR2 (germline): LGHNA, YNFKEQ. V was clipped by 4 bases and J by 4 bases; unmatched bases: 17. CDR3 length: 18 amino acids. CDR3 in amino acids: CASSPNGGAGGPGETQYF. CDR3 nucleotide sequence: TGTGCCAGCAGCCCTAACGGTGGGGCGGGGGGCCCCGGAGAGACCCAGTACTTC.

This clone was detected once. This sequence joins TRBV14 and TRBJ1-1; 9 bases line up with TRBD1. CDR1 and CDR2 from the germline V gene are SGHDN and FVKESK. This CDR3 contains 14 residues. Trimming removed 3 bases from V and 6 bases from J; junction bases left unmatched: 5. The DNA of the CDR3 is TGTGCCAGCAGCCAGCTCACAGGGGGCTCTGAAGCTTTCTTT. This translates into CASSQLTGGSEAFF.

The V and J genes are TRBV27 and TRBJ2-1; D remains unclear. Germline V CDR1 and CDR2: MNHEY, SMNVEV (reference sequence). V was clipped by 3 bases and J by 1 base, with 16 bases between them. This CDR3 is 17 amino acids long. CDR3 coding DNA: TGTGCCAGCAGTTTTTATGAATGGTCAGGATCCTACAATGAGCAGTTCTTC. It is translated as CASSFYEWSGSYNEQFF.

This chain connects TRBV30 to TRBJ2-4; a weak D match, TRBD1 (5 bases). This CDR3 contains 15 residues. Germline V gene lookup returns CDR1 GTSNPN and CDR2 SVGIG (reference sequence). Trimming stripped 0 bases from V and 1 base from J, with 10 bases between. CDR3 sequence reads: CAWSVVGAAKNIQYF. CDR3 DNA: TGTGCCTGGAGTGTAGTAGGGGCCGCCAAAAACATTCAGTACTTC.

The V and J genes are TRBV5-1 and TRBJ2-1, with D possibly TRBD2 on 6 matching bases. The V and J ends lost 2 bases and 0 bases respectively, with 12 bases between them. The CDR3 runs 16 residues. Germline assignment: CDR1 SGHRS and CDR2 YFSETQ. CDR3 protein: CASSFSSASSYNEQFF. CDR3 bases: TGCGCCAGCAGCTTCTCTAGCGCGAGCTCCTACAATGAGCAGTTCTTC.